This TCR beta chain stems from a study of CD8 T cells in ankylosing spondylitis. Study conclusions and caveats: Disease-associated clonotypes exhibited CD8+ identity and were relatively infrequent in peripheral blood. Some of the motif variants had earlier been found in reactive arthritis patients' fluid and blood. A TCR beta motif of about eight highly homologous variants seemed to mark ankylosing spondylitis blood. Significant enrichment of disease-linked clones was reportedly seen in matched ankylosing spondylitis synovial fluid.

Notes on this clonotype: The target antigen is unknown.

Libraries of TCR beta came from quantitative 5'-RACE with molecular barcodes. TCRdb recomputed calls from the 5' RACE reads with MiXCR, one row per CDR3 protein. Of some 840,000 distinct CDR3 sequences in the sample, about 11% were seen once. Trimming took off 2 bases at V and 11 bases at J, with 12 bases between the two ends. This CDR3 has 12 residues. The germline V gene encodes CDR1 MNHEY and CDR2 SVGEGT. Sequenced material: blood, either unsorted or a sorted T cell fraction (not recorded which). The J gene is TRBJ1-1, the V gene TRBV6-2 or TRBV6-3, with D uncertain. The TCR originated in a male donor with ankylosing spondylitis. CDR3 coding DNA: TGTGCCAGCAGTTACCACCGTAATGTCGCTTTCTTT. This encodes CASSYHRNVAFF.